This T cell receptor beta chain derives from a study of cytomegalovirus exposure and HLA in healthy donors. A note on this clone: Antigen unknown.

V shed 5 bases and J 9 bases; nucleotides not matched to a gene: 8. CDR3 length equals 13 residues. Germline V gives CDR1 SGHNT, CDR2 YENEEA. Broader study findings: Most TCR beta V segments were productive about 87% or about 30% of the time in an earlier analysis.

A multiplex PCR was run with 60 Vbeta primers and 13 Jbeta primers. TCRdb's copy holds only in-frame clones and misses some; the assay was immunoSEQ multiplex PCR. The sample has 190,000 or so clones, roughly 80% seen once. The sequence derives from a man aged 45-65 years in good health and CMV-seronegative. V usage is TRBV11-3 and J usage is TRBJ2-7; 9 bases are a match to TRBD1. Sequenced sample: PBMCs. This chain's CDR3 is CASSLGQGGLQYF. The CDR3 DNA sequence: TGTGCCAGCAGCCTGGGACAGGGAGGGTTGCAGTACTTC.